This T cell receptor (beta chain) was recovered during a study of early T cells in non-severe SARS-CoV-2 infection. About the study: Sequencing of bulk RNA from unsorted whole blood was done, without chain pairing.

Whole-study findings and limits: Database matching using VDJdb favored anti-spike CD8 responses, with private and CD4 specificities left missing.

Note on this clonotype: Its antigen remains unidentified.

Individual cDNA molecules were tagged with unique molecular identifiers, the study reported. A single record per CDR3 protein comes from TCRdb applying MiXCR to the 5' RACE reads. Of more than 50,000 distinct CDR3 sequences in the sample, roughly 13% were seen once. The receptor comes from an adult who was a healthcare worker with PCR-confirmed SARS-CoV-2 infection or an uninfected control (not recorded which). Sample: whole blood.

The CDR3 is CASRASGRAKNEQYF. CDR3 bases: TGTGCCAGCAGGGCTAGCGGGAGGGCCAAAAATGAGCAGTACTTC. This rearrangement joins TRBV12-3 or TRBV12-4 to TRBJ2-7, with 12 bases aligning to TRBD2. This CDR3 is 15 amino acids long. J gave up 7 bases and V 6 bases, and 10 bases lay outside the gene matches.